Listed below are T cell receptor beta chains from one sample, sequenced in a study of blood T cell repertoires in COVID-19. Here immunoSEQ multiplex PCR was the method, and the copy in TCRdb shows in-frame clones only, minus some. Of about 48,000 clones listed, 75% to 85% are singletons. Sequenced: peripheral blood. The receptors stem from a man in his forties with acute or convalescent COVID-19. Each CDR3 is given without its conserved first and last residue. Only part of the rows carry a size: once, few, many, or a class if the clone is expanded.

v_gene	abundance	j_gene	CDR3aa
TRBV7-2	-	TRBJ2-7	ASSLAGTGPSYEQY
TRBV2	-	TRBJ1-5	ASKGQNNQPQH
TRBV2	-	TRBJ2-2	AIIGLDRANTGELF
TRBV6-5	once	TRBJ1-2	ASRNRVENYGYT
TRBV7-3	-	TRBJ2-6	ASRTRDSLSSGANVLT
TRBV18	once	TRBJ1-1	ASSPQTGPNTEAF
TRBV24-1	-	TRBJ2-5	ATSELQGRETQY
TRBV6-4	-	TRBJ1-2	ASSDSRRRSDYGYT
TRBV20-1	-	TRBJ2-1	SAGGTGEQF
TRBV6-2/TRBV6-3	few	TRBJ2-5	ASSYGDFEETQY
TRBV7-9	-	TRBJ2-3	ASSPALAGDDTQY
TRBV28	few	TRBJ1-2	ASSSGFYGYT
TRBV19	once	TRBJ2-6	ASTEQGAGANVLT
TRBV7-2	-	TRBJ2-7	ASSFVGGTYEQY
TRBV5-1	-	TRBJ1-1	ASGLLQGRTEAF
TRBV7-8	-	TRBJ1-1	ASSADSDTEAF
TRBV15	-	TRBJ1-2	ATSARTGTENYGYT
TRBV7-2	-	TRBJ2-1	ASSLGTANEQF
TRBV5-1	few	TRBJ1-6	ASSPDSNSPLH
TRBV19	-	TRBJ1-1	ASSTGVRTEAF
TRBV27	-	TRBJ2-5	ASSLGNRGSETQY
TRBV7-9	few	TRBJ2-3	ASSLDSHTQY
TRBV7-3	-	TRBJ2-6	ASSLIAGAPSGANVLT
TRBV2	-	TRBJ2-7	ASSEDRDYEQY
TRBV2	-	TRBJ1-2	ASRGVGRGYGYT
TRBV5-1	-	TRBJ1-1	ASSPGRAGVNTEAF
TRBV18	-	TRBJ2-7	ASSEGTGGGYEQY
TRBV10-3	-	TRBJ1-1	ASNPKNRGGPSSNTEAF
TRBV4-1	-	TRBJ1-5	ASSQDDRENQPQH
TRBV30	-	TRBJ1-2	AWSTGQQFNYGYT
TRBV5-1	-	TRBJ2-5	ASSLTGTSGGQETQY
TRBV4-3	-	TRBJ2-7	ASSQDSGGYYEQY
TRBV7-9	few	TRBJ1-1	ASSLTGGRAF
TRBV24-1	-	TRBJ1-2	ATSDIQGRHGYT
TRBV6-2/TRBV6-3	-	TRBJ2-7	ASSYTLTGSLSSYEQY
TRBV7-8	-	TRBJ2-7	ASSTRQGRYEQY
TRBV28	-	TRBJ1-1	ATRRQTNTEAF
TRBV5-4	-	TRBJ2-1	ASSPTRGGRYEQF
TRBV6-6	-	TRBJ1-1	ASSAPRQFTEAF
TRBV5-1	-	TRBJ1-4	ASSSGLWIYEKLF
TRBV7-3	-	TRBJ2-1	ASSLTGQGAIRSYNEQF
TRBV11-2	-	TRBJ1-1	ASSRTGMNTEAF
TRBV5-1	-	TRBJ1-1	ASSVQGGETEAF
TRBV18	-	TRBJ1-1	ASSPPGRGETEAF
TRBV5-8	-	TRBJ1-5	ASSSSGQYQPQH
TRBV14	-	TRBJ1-2	ASSQDRGYYGYT
TRBV30	-	TRBJ2-6	ACRASSGANVLT
TRBV5-1	-	TRBJ1-1	ASSFSAGATNTEAF
TRBV5-5	-	TRBJ1-2	ASSLEWTPVDYT
TRBV28	-	TRBJ2-7	ASSYSGRVRYEQY
TRBV11-3	-	TRBJ2-2	ASSGTGWDTGELF
TRBV5-1	-	TRBJ2-2	ASSLVGATGELF
TRBV4-3	-	TRBJ1-2	ASSQEDSFNYGYT
TRBV6-6	-	TRBJ1-5	ASSYSGRSGQPQH
TRBV10-3	-	TRBJ1-5	AIRGGTGDQPQH
TRBV5-1	once	TRBJ2-3	ASSLGLAGTDTQY
TRBV2	-	TRBJ2-1	ASTLQGSYNEQF